This T cell receptor (beta chain) was profiled in a study of Ad26.COV2.S vaccination and SARS-CoV-2 variants. Study-level findings and limits: Compared with placebo recipients, vaccine recipients had higher spike-specific TCR breadth. Assessments of TCR breadth and depth may have underestimated the total T cell responses.

V was trimmed by 4 bases and J by 0 bases, leaving 14 bases between them. The length of the CDR3 is 15 residues. Per germline, CDR1 SGHRS and CDR2 YFSETQ. Method: immunoSEQ multiplex PCR; TCRdb's copy keeps in-frame clones and lacks some. The sample includes about 440,000 clones, 87% of them seen just once. Treatment reported: about 20 received Ad26.COV2.S at low or high dose, single or two shots; about five received placebo; per-sample allocation not given. Day 63 after the first vaccine or placebo injection was the time point for sampling. This clone was seen a few times. Its target is unknown. The chain uses TRBV5-1 and TRBJ2-7; tentatively, D is TRBD2 (6 bases). The material was peripheral blood, obtained in a trial of Ad26.COV2.S vaccine versus placebo. This TCR was sampled from a person between 18 and 65 years old who received the Ad26.COV2.S COVID-19 vaccine or a placebo. CDR3 nucleotide sequence: TGCGCCAGCAGCAGAACGGGGGAAGCCTCCTACGAGCAGTACTTC. It yields the protein CASSRTGEASYEQYF.